This T cell receptor beta chain originates from a study of Tregs in tolerant kidney transplant recipients. Study conclusions and caveats: Biological reproducibility was not directly addressed in this study.

Germline CDR1 reads SNHLY; CDR2 reads FYNNEI. The CDR3 spans 14 residues. Trimming cost V 5 bases and J 4 bases; bases outside gene matches: 7. Method: immunoSEQ multiplex PCR; TCRdb's copy keeps in-frame clones and lacks some. The repertoire holds approximately 43,000 clones, with around 90% as singletons. Turning to this clone: What it recognizes is unknown.

The receptor was derived from a human donor in good health. The genes are TRBV2 and TRBJ1-2, with TRBD1 matching over 7 bases. The specimen was Tregs from blood. The CDR3: CASSPGQNRYGYTF. The CDR3 DNA follows: TGTGCCAGCAGTCCGGGACAGAACCGCTATGGCTACACCTTC.